This T cell receptor beta chain is from a study of blood T cell repertoires in COVID-19. Whole-study context: Samples came from the United States, Italy and Spain, spanning acute and convalescent COVID-19.

Germline values: CDR1 LNHDA, CDR2 SQIVND (reference sequence). This CDR3 spans 14 amino acids. V was pared by 5 bases and J by 2 bases, with 13 bases between. TCRdb's table, derived via immunoSEQ multiplex PCR, lists solely in-frame clones and lacks some. Among around 250,000 clones, around 85% were seen once, and the ten largest hold under 2.5%. Study members were between about 18 and 100 years old and lived in some 26 US regions. Sequencing was carried out using PBMCs or T cells enriched from blood (not recorded which). The J gene is TRBJ2-7, the V gene TRBV19, with D unresolved. The clonotype was recovered from a woman aged 45-59 years who had recovered from COVID-19. Written as DNA, the CDR3 is TGTGCCAGTAGTTCCGTGCAACTCACCTACGAGCAGTACTTC. Residues: CASSSVQLTYEQYF. Full variable domain (rest looked up from reference TRBV19 and TRBJ2-7): DGGITQSPKYLFRKEGQNVTLSCEQNLNHDAMYWYRQDPGQGLRLIYYSQIVNDFQKGDIAEGYSVSREKKESFPLTVTSAQKNPTAFYLCASSSVQLTYEQYFGPGTRLTVT.